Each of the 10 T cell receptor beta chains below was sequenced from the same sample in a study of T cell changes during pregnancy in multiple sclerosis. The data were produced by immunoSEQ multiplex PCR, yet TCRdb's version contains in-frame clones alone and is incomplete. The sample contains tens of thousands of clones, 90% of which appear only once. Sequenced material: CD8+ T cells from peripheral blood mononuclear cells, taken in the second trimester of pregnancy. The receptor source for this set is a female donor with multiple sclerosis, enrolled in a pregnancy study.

CDR3 residues: CASSLTDRAEADTQYF. CDR3 nucleotides: TGTGCCAGCAGTTTAACCGACAGGGCCGAGGCAGATACGCAGTATTTT. The chain uses TRBV27 and TRBJ2-3; 7 bases fit TRBD1. J gave up 4 bases and V 2 bases, and 9 bases lay outside the gene matches. CDR1 MNHEY and CDR2 SMNVEV come from the germline V gene (reference sequence). The CDR3 covers 16 residues.

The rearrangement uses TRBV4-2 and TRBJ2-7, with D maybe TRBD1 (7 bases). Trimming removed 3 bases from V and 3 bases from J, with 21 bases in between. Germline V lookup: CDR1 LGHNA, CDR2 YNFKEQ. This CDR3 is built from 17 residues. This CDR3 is CASSHASDRAHFYEQYF. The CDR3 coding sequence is TGTGCCAGCAGCCACGCTAGCGACAGGGCCCACTTCTACGAGCAGTACTTC.

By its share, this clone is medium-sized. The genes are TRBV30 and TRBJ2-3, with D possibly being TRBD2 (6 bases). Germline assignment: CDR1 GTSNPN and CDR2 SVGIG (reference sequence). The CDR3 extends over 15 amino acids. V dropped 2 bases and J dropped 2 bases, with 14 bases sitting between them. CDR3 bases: TGTGCCTGGAGTAAGTTAGCGGACTACACAGATACGCAGTATTTT. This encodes CAWSKLADYTDTQYF.

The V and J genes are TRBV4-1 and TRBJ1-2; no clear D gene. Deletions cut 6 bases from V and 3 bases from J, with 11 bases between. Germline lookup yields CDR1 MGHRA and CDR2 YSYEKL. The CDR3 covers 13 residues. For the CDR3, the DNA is TGCGCCAGCAGTCACGGAGAGGACTATGGCTACACCTTC. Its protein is CASSHGEDYGYTF.

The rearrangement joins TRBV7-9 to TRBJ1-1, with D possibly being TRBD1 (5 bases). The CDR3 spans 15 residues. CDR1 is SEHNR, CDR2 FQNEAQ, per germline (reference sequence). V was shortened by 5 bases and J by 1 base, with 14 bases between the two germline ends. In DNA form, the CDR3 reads TGTGCCAGCAGCCTCCGGGAGGGGCCGAACACTGAAGCTTTCTTT. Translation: CASSLREGPNTEAFF.

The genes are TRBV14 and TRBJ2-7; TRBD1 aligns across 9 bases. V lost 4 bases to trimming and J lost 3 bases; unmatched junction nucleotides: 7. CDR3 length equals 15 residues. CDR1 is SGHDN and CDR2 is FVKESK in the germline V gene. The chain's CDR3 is CASSRPGQGLYEQYF. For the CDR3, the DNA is TGTGCCAGCAGCCGCCCGGGACAGGGTCTCTACGAGCAGTACTTC.

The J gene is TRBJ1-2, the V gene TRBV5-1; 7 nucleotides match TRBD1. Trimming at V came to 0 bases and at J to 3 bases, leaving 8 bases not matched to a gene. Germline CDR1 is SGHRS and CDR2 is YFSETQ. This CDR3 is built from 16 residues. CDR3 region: CASSLVVDRVDYGYTF. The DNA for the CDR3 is TGCGCCAGCAGCTTGGTTGTTGACAGGGTGGACTATGGCTACACCTTC.

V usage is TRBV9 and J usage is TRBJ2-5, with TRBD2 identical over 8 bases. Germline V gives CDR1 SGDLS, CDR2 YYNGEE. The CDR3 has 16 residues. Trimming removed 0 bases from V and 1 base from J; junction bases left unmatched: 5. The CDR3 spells CASSVVSGEPQETQYF. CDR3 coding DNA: TGTGCCAGCAGCGTAGTTAGCGGGGAACCCCAAGAGACCCAGTACTTC.

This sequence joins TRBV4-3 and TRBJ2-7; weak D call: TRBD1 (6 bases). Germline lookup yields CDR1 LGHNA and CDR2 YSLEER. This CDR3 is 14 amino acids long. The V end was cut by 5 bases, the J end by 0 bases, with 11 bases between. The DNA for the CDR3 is TGCGCCAGCAGCTCAGGACAGAACTCCTACGAGCAGTACTTC. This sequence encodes CASSSGQNSYEQYF.

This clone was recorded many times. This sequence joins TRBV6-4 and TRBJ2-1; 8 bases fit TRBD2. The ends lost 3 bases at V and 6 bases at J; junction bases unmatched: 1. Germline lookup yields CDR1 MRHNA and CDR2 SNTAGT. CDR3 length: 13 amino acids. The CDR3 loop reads CASSETSVNEQFF. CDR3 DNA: TGTGCCAGCAGTGAGACTAGCGTCAATGAGCAGTTCTTC.